This T cell receptor beta chain appears in the sequencing data of a study of regulatory T cells in long-lasting Graves disease (dated by TCRdb to the early 2020s). Concerning the study at large: Newly diagnosed Graves' disease patients had taken antithyroid drugs for less than 3 months. Peripheral blood TCR sequencing and RNA sequencing compared persistent Graves' disease patients with newly diagnosed Graves' disease patients. The study took place in China and was registered as a clinical trial. A total of 33 samples underwent TCR sequencing, from about 13 patients with persistent Graves' disease and some 20 patients with newly diagnosed Graves' disease.

The time point label of this sample denotes: newly diagnosed GD, antithyroid drugs for less than 3 months. RNA was extracted from PBMCs in TRIzol for both TCR sequencing and RNA sequencing. The diagnosis of Graves' disease followed American Thyroid Association guidelines. Patients were recruited from an endocrinology department in Xi'an, China. Each patient gave about 8.1 milliliters of peripheral blood, collected in an EDTA anticoagulant tube. Ficoll Paque Plus density gradient separation was used to isolate PBMCs, and no further T cell sorting was done. An Agilent 2100 Bioanalyzer and agarose gel were used to check RNA quality, while a NanoDrop 2000 measured RNA concentration. A remark on this clonotype: Its antigen remains unidentified. No qualities accompany the bases; no much larger clone lies one base away.

Results the study describes overall, beyond this receptor: The authors noted that the small sample size was a limitation that may lower accuracy. Persistent Graves' disease patients showed lower TCR Shannon entropy and fewer highly expanded clones than newly diagnosed patients, suggesting clonal expansion. Patients with persistent disease shared more public clonotypes (under 3,000) than newly diagnosed patients did (966). Only the TCR beta chain was sequenced and analyzed. Because the primary lesion, thyroid tissue, could not be accessed, the study looked at peripheral blood alone.

The library was prepared using multiplex PCR. TCRdb lists the instrument as Illumina HiSeq 4000. To build TCR beta libraries, CDR3 regions were amplified by Arm-PCR using iRepertoire HTBI primers. Before sequencing, the PCR products went through gel purification. The authors' analysis ran thus. Gene usage analysis of CDR3 amino acid clonotypes used the approximately 62 TRBV and some 15 TRBJ segments found across samples. Filtered high-quality paired reads were merged into contigs using COPE and FqMerger. Contigs were aligned with BLAST to IMGT TRBV, TRBD and TRBJ reference genes, and CDR3 was defined per IMGT. Any clonotype with a frequency above 0.1% was classified as a highly expanded clone. Shannon entropy was used to measure repertoire diversity, and the Gini coefficient was used to measure V-J evenness. A clonotype found in more than one individual was treated as public. TCRdb cleaned the public reads at Q25 with fastp, built clones with MiXCR and kept in-frame beta chains. Each CDR3 protein appears once, grouped with its most common genes and DNA. TCRdb's processing, not the study's, gives the V and J calls here. This sample lists 440,000 or so distinct CDR3 sequences; about a sixth were detected once. Around a tenth of the sample is taken by the ten largest.

These same records also appear under a second study, on T cells in Graves' hyperthyroidism and ophthalmopathy. That second report states: A patient counted as having stable Graves' hyperthyroidism if no progression to ophthalmopathy occurred over 18 months of follow-up. Hyperthyroidism patients were newly diagnosed, had a disease duration of under 2 months, and were aged 18 to 65 years. The study excluded patients with uncontrolled infections, other autoimmune diseases, pregnancy or lactation. Diagnoses were based on clinical symptoms, serum thyroxine and TRAb, thyroid ultrasound and orbital computed tomography. For the first round of RT-PCR on the TCR CDR3, the HTBI primer set was used together with the Qiagen OneStep RT-PCR kit. Most expanded thyroid clonotypes (frequency above 0.001) were also detected in blood, suggesting blood repertoires may reflect thyroid immune responses. Ophthalmopathy was separated from stable hyperthyroidism by a 13 V-J signature model, with just over 85% sensitivity and approximately 81% specificity obtained in cross-validation and 80%/75% obtained in testing. In validation, progression to ophthalmopathy was predicted by the model with 70.59% sensitivity and 72% to 85% specificity, a median of approximately 7.1 months before onset. To identify TCR V-J signatures that set the groups apart, the researchers used a discovery cohort of 95 to 100 patients, made up of 40 to 45 with Graves' ophthalmopathy and about 60 with stable Graves' hyperthyroidism. Prospective prediction of ophthalmopathy was tested in an independent validation cohort consisting of some 18 hyperthyroidism patients and more than 15 patients who later progressed to ophthalmopathy. For training and testing, the 100 or so patients in the discovery cohort were randomly divided in a 7:3 ratio. The study also compared thyroid tissue and blood T-cell repertoires from roughly 6 Graves' hyperthyroidism patients. Following sampling, methimazole starting at 30 mg daily was given to hyperthyroidism patients, and high-dose intravenous methylprednisolone was given to ophthalmopathy patients. Libraries were constructed in a second round of multiplex PCR, after which size selection and purification were performed. Libraries were sequenced paired-end with 100 bp reads on an Illumina HiSeq2000. SOAPnuke was used to process the raw data, throwing out any read that contained adapters or uncalled bases, had a mean Phred below 15, or lacked an exact constant-primer or identifier match. COPE v1.2.5 was used to merge high-quality paired reads, and clonotypes were defined as unique nucleotide sequences. MiTCR v1.1 was used to align clonotypes to the IMGT TRBV, TRBD and TRBJ reference segments. The analysis included only V-J combinations with a frequency above 0.0001, which together covered 98% to 99.2% of the repertoires. The TCS score was defined as F50 (clonal expansion) divided by E x V (chaos), with BLOSUM62-based TCRdist calculated between CDR3 peptides within each V-J. Welch's t-statistics and random forest reduced several hundred V-J features to about 13, which were used in a naive Bayes classifier (R e1071). Sample size was not statistically predetermined, and blinding of investigators to group allocation was not performed. According to the paper, TCR Vbeta CDR3 sequencing was carried out on approximately 140 peripheral blood samples, which came from more than 40 ophthalmopathy, 70 to 80 hyperthyroidism and about 17 progressor patients.

This specimen consisted of peripheral blood mononuclear cells (PBMCs), obtained at new diagnosis, from a patient treated with antithyroid drugs. The sequence was obtained from a woman aged 25-40 years with Graves disease. Donor details come from another sample of the same person, matched by shared clones.

The CDR3 reads as follows: CSATEPAEAEAFF. The nucleotides read TGCAGTGCTACCGAGCCGGCTGAAGCCGAAGCTTTCTTT. The chain is encoded by TRBV20-1 joined to TRBJ1-1, with the D gene too uncertain to name. The cysteine opens and the phenylalanine closes a CDR3 of 13 amino acids. Of the read, only the CDR3 DNA is kept; its 39 bases are in frame from base 1. In the germline V gene (reference sequence), CDR1 corresponds to DFQATT and CDR2 to SNEGSKA. Deletion took 4 bases off V and 8 bases off J, with a span of 17 bases between the germline ends.